The sequence of this T cell receptor (beta chain) was determined in a study of regulatory T cells in long-lasting Graves disease. V was cut by 5 bases and J by 4 bases, with 10 bases left in between. This CDR3 is 13 amino acids long. Building the TCR beta libraries relied on iRepertoire HTBI primers, and CDR3 regions underwent Arm-PCR. TCRdb redid the calling of the multiplex PCR reads with MiXCR, one entry per CDR3 protein. The sample lists approximately 230,000 distinct CDR3 sequences; around 16% were seen once. Sample time point: newly diagnosed GD, antithyroid drugs for less than 3 months. Construction of the TCR library relied on RNA isolated from PBMCs. Study-level findings and limits: Relative to newly diagnosed Graves' patients, persistent ones had lower TCR diversity.

There are many counts of this clonotype. Its specificity is unknown. The chain couples TRBV12-3 or TRBV12-4 to TRBJ2-3; a possible D gene is TRBD1 (5 bases). The receptor comes from a female donor with Graves disease. This sample comprised peripheral blood mononuclear cells (PBMCs), obtained at new diagnosis, from a patient treated with antithyroid drugs. CDR3 nucleotide sequence: TGTGCCAGCAGTCCCTTGGGGCCAGATACGCAGTATTTT. Amino acids: CASSPLGPDTQYF.